The 22 T cell receptor beta chains listed next were all sequenced from one sample in a study of T cell changes during pregnancy in multiple sclerosis. The method was immunoSEQ multiplex PCR; TCRdb's version includes in-frame clones alone and lacks a portion of them. The sample carries some 60,000 clones, approximately 90% recorded once. The starting material was peripheral blood, obtained after pregnancy. These receptors were obtained from a female donor in good health, enrolled as a control in a pregnancy study.

The gene calls are TRBV5-5 and TRBJ1-1; 9 bases agree with TRBD1. The V gene's germline CDR1 is SGHKS and CDR2 YYEKEE (reference sequence). This CDR3 spans 13 amino acids. Trimming took 2 bases from V and 6 from J; bases not matched to a gene: 2. CDR3 sequence reads: CASSLQGAAEAFF. The CDR3 nucleotides are TGTGCCAGCAGCTTACAGGGGGCAGCTGAAGCTTTCTTT.

The chain carries TRBV4-1 and TRBJ1-5; D ambiguous. This CDR3 contains 14 residues. V was trimmed by 0 bases and J by 8 bases, leaving 11 bases between them. Germline V gene lookup returns CDR1 MGHRA and CDR2 YSYEKL. The CDR3 DNA follows: TGCGCCAGCAGCCAAGAAAGCGGCCCAGAGCCCCAGCATTTT. It translates to CASSQESGPEPQHF.

V gene TRBV6-1 combines with J gene TRBJ2-1, with 8 positions matching TRBD1. Germline V gives CDR1 MNHNS, CDR2 SASEGT. The CDR3 is 15 amino acids. After removal of 1 base from V and 3 bases from J, the junction contained 2 bases not matched to a gene. CDR3 sequence (DNA): TGTGCCAGCAGTGAAGAGGACAGGGTCTACAATGAGCAGTTCTTC. Translation: CASSEEDRVYNEQFF.

CDR3 region: CASSLVRTPQDGYTF. The CDR3 coding sequence is TGTGCCAGCAGCTTAGTAAGGACACCTCAAGATGGCTACACCTTC. The rearrangement uses TRBV11-3 and TRBJ1-2, with D maybe TRBD1 (5 bases). Germline CDR1 SGHNT, CDR2 YENEEA. The CDR3 is made up of 15 amino acids. Trimming removed 1 base at V and 6 bases at J, with 15 bases between.

This chain links TRBV6-5 with TRBJ1-5, with 10 nucleotides matching TRBD1. Trimming took 10 bases from V and 4 from J; bases not matched to a gene: 4. Germline V gene sequence: CDR1 MNHEY, CDR2 SVGAGI. CDR3 length: 13 residues. For the CDR3, the DNA is TGTGCCACCTCGGGACAGGGGAATCAGCCCCAGCATTTT. It codes for CATSGQGNQPQHF.

The chain combines TRBV28 with TRBJ2-6; a weak D match, TRBD2 (7 bases). V was shortened by 7 bases and J by 0 bases, with 10 bases between the two germline ends. The germline gives CDR1 MDHEN, CDR2 SYDVKM. CDR3 size: 15 residues. In DNA, the CDR3 is TGTGCCAGCAAGGGGGGGAACTCTGGGGCCAACGTCCTGACTTTC. This translates into CASKGGNSGANVLTF.

The chain has TRBV21-1 and TRBJ1-4; no DNA check was done on the table's D call, TRBD1. TRBV21-1 is listed as a pseudogene. The length of the CDR3 is 14 residues. CDR3 nucleotide sequence: TGTGCCAGCAGCAACAGGGGCGCAGATGAAAAACTGTTTTTT. Protein product: CASSNRGADEKLFF.

The chain combines TRBV5-5 with TRBJ1-1, with 8 bases that match TRBD1. From germline, CDR1 is SGHKS and CDR2 YYEKEE (reference sequence). V was pared by 2 bases and J by 1 base, with 4 bases of the junction left unmatched. The CDR3 consists of 15 residues. The CDR3 sequence: CASSFSGTGNTEAFF. The CDR3 DNA sequence: TGTGCCAGCAGCTTTTCCGGGACAGGGAACACTGAAGCTTTCTTT.

This chain links TRBV14 with TRBJ2-7; 8 nucleotides match TRBD1. J lost 1 base, V lost 3 bases, and 11 bases had no gene match. This CDR3 comprises 17 residues. From germline, CDR1 is SGHDN and CDR2 FVKESK. The CDR3 sequence: CASSHLPSGTGSYEQYF. CDR3 sequence (DNA): TGTGCCAGCAGCCACCTCCCTTCCGGGACAGGTTCCTACGAGCAGTACTTC.

This chain uses TRBV6-5 with TRBJ1-1, with D tentatively TRBD1 (6 bases). Per germline, CDR1 MNHEY and CDR2 SVGAGI. V lost 8 bases and J 8 bases, leaving 15 bases between the germline ends. The CDR3 totals 12 residues. CDR3 amino acids: CASARVGTEAFF. CDR3 DNA sequence: TGTGCCAGCGCCCGTGTAGGGACAGAAGCTTTCTTT.

The V gene is TRBV9, the J gene TRBJ1-1; possibly TRBD1 for D (6 bases). Trimming took 8 bases from V and 0 from J, leaving 17 bases between them. Germline lookup yields CDR1 SGDLS and CDR2 YYNGEE. The CDR3 loop spans 15 amino acids. DNA for the CDR3: TGTGCCAGTGGCGGACAGCAACTTATGAACACTGAAGCTTTCTTT. It yields the protein CASGGQQLMNTEAFF.

V usage is TRBV18 and J usage is TRBJ1-3; D gene uncertain. V lost 3 bases and J 0 bases, leaving 15 bases between the germline ends. The CDR3 sequence is 17 residues long. Per the germline V gene, CDR1 is KGHSH and CDR2 is LQKENI. The CDR3 nucleotides are TGTGCCAGCTCACCTTTGTCCCTCCTCAGCTCTGGAAACACCATATATTTT. This codes for CASSPLSLLSSGNTIYF.

The chain uses TRBV27 and TRBJ2-3; 7 nucleotides agree with TRBD1. Germline trimming cut 6 bases from V and 4 bases from J; bases unmatched to any gene: 4. Germline lookup yields CDR1 MNHEY and CDR2 SMNVEV (reference sequence). The CDR3 consists of 13 residues. For the CDR3, the DNA is TGTGCCAGCAGAGACAGGGTGTCAGATACGCAGTATTTT. It translates to CASRDRVSDTQYF.

V usage is TRBV2 and J usage is TRBJ2-3; 7 positions match TRBD1. The CDR3 is 14 amino acids. V was clipped by 5 bases and J by 3 bases; unmatched bases: 5. Germline CDR1 is SNHLY and CDR2 is FYNNEI. CDR3 sequence (DNA): TGTGCCAGCAGTCGACAGGGTGGAACAGATACGCAGTATTTT. It translates to CASSRQGGTDTQYF. Full variable domain (missing parts from reference TRBV2 and TRBJ2-3): EPEVTQTPSHQVTQMGQEVILRCVPISNHLYFYWYRQILGQKVEFLVSFYNNEISEKSEIFDDQFSVERPDGSNFTLKIRSTKLEDSAMYFCASSRQGGTDTQYFGPGTRLTVL.

CDR3 nucleotide sequence: TGTGCCAGCAGCGCGGGACTTACCGAGCAGTACTTC. This translates into CASSAGLTEQYF. The chain combines TRBV11-2 with TRBJ2-7; the D gene is possibly TRBD2 (6 bases). V was cut by 5 bases and J by 6 bases, with 11 bases left in between. The CDR3 is 12 amino acids. Looked up from germline, CDR1 is SGHAT and CDR2 is FQNNGV.

This clone showed up just a few times. The genes are TRBV19 and TRBJ1-3; D is unclear. The germline V and J ends were trimmed by 7 bases and 0 bases, with 10 bases remaining between them. Germline values: CDR1 LNHDA, CDR2 SQIVND (reference sequence). This CDR3 has 14 residues. CDR3 sequence: CASKGGSSGNTIYF. CDR3 DNA sequence: TGTGCCAGTAAAGGCGGTAGCTCTGGAAACACCATATATTTT.

Here the CDR3 reads CASSRQLGNEQFF. CDR3 DNA sequence: TGTGCCAGCAGTCGACAACTAGGAAATGAGCAGTTCTTC. V gene TRBV27 combines with J gene TRBJ2-1, with a tentative D call TRBD2 (5 bases). Trimming cost V 5 bases and J 7 bases, with 12 bases left between them. The CDR3 length is 13 residues. The germline gives CDR1 MNHEY, CDR2 SMNVEV (reference sequence).

The chain recombines TRBV28 with TRBJ1-5; 9 bases are a match to TRBD1. The junction had 1 base not matched to a gene; V was cut back by 5 bases and J by 5 bases. Looked up from germline, CDR1 is MDHEN and CDR2 is SYDVKM. This CDR3 comprises 13 residues. CDR3: CASSHRGHQPQHF. The CDR3 nucleotides read TGTGCCAGCAGTCACAGGGGGCATCAGCCCCAGCATTTT.

The chain employs TRBV5-6 and TRBJ2-3; 8 bases agree with TRBD2. CDR1 SGHDT and CDR2 YYEEEE come from the germline V gene. The V segment lost 6 bases and the J segment 4 bases; nucleotides outside the gene matches: 10. The CDR3 has 15 residues. The CDR3 sequence: CASTFSGARADTQYF. In DNA, the CDR3 is TGTGCCAGCACCTTTAGCGGGGCCCGAGCAGATACGCAGTATTTT.

The chain recombines TRBV7-8 with TRBJ2-7; 8 bases are a match to TRBD1. Per germline, CDR1 SGHVS and CDR2 FQNEAQ. Losses at the gene ends were 5 bases for V and 3 bases for J; bases not matched to a gene: 15. The CDR3 is made up of 17 amino acids. CDR3 bases: TGTGCCAGCAGCCAACTCCTAACCCGGGACAGGCTCTACGAGCAGTACTTC. Translated, it gives CASSQLLTRDRLYEQYF.

V is TRBV7-2 and J is TRBJ2-1; 9 bases are shared with TRBD2. Trimming removed 2 bases from V and 9 bases from J; junction bases left unmatched: 11. The CDR3 is made up of 16 amino acids. The V gene's germline CDR1 is SGHTA and CDR2 FQGNSA. The CDR3 spells CASSLNWAGGRPEQFF. The CDR3 DNA follows: TGTGCCAGCAGCTTAAACTGGGCGGGAGGGCGCCCTGAGCAGTTCTTC.

The rearrangement links TRBV19 to TRBJ1-2; tentatively, D is TRBD1 (5 bases). Trimming shortened V by 3 bases and J by 2 bases, and 16 bases separated the two germline ends. The CDR3 extends over 16 amino acids. CDR1 is LNHDA, CDR2 SQIVND, per germline (reference sequence). Here the CDR3 DNA reads TGTGCCAGTAGTATTTTGTCGGGGGAGGGGAACTATGGCTACACCTTC. It specifies CASSILSGEGNYGYTF.